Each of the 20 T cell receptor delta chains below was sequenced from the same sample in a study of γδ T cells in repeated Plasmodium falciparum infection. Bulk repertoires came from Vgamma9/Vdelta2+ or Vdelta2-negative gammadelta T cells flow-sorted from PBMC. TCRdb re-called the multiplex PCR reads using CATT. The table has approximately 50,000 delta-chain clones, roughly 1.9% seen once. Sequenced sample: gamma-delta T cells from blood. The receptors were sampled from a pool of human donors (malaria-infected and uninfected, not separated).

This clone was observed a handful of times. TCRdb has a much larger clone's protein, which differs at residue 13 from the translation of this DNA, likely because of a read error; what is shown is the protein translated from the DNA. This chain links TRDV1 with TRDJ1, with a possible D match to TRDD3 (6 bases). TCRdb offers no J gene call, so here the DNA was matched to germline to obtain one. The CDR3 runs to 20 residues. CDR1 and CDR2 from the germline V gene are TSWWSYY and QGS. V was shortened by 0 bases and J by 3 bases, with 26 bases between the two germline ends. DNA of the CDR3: TGTGCTCTTGGGGAACTAGTCTTCTGGAACTACTGGGAGATCCCCGATAAACTCATCTTT. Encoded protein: CALGELVFWNYWEIPDKLIF.

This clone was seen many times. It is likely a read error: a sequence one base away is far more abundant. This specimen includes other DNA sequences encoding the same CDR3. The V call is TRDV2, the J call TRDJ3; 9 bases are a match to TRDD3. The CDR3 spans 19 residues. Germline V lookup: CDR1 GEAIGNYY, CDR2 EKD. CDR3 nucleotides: TGTGCCTGTGACTCCGTGGGGGATAGGAGCTCCTGGGACACCCGACAGATGTTCTTC. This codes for CACDSVGDRSSWDTRQMFF.

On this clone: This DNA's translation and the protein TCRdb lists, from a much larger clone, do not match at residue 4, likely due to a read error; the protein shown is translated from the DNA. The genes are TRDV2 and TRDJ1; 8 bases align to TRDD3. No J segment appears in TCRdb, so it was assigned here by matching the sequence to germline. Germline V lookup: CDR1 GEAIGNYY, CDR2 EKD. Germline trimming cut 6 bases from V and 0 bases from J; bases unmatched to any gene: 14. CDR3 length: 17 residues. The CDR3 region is CACNAVGDGGYTDKLIF. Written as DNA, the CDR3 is TGTGCCTGTAACGCGGTGGGGGATGGGGGCTACACCGATAAACTCATCTTT.

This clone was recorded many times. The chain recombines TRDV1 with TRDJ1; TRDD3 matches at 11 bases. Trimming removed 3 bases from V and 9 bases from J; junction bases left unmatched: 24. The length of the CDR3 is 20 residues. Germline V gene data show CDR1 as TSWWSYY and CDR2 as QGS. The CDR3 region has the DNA TGTGCTCTTGGGGACGGCCTTCCTACGTGGCTGGGGGATACCTCGTCCCAACTCATCTTT. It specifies CALGDGLPTWLGDTSSQLIF.

CDR3 amino acids: CACDTILLGDTRETDKLIF. In DNA form, the CDR3 reads TGTGCCTGTGACACGATATTACTGGGGGATACAAGAGAGACCGATAAACTCATCTTT. This chain connects TRDV2 to TRDJ1; 12 bases are a match to TRDD3. The J gene, not given by TCRdb, was assigned here from a germline match of the nucleotide sequence. The trim removed 1 base at V and 2 bases at J, leaving 13 bases unmatched. Germline loops: CDR1 GEAIGNYY, CDR2 EKD. The CDR3 is made up of 19 amino acids.

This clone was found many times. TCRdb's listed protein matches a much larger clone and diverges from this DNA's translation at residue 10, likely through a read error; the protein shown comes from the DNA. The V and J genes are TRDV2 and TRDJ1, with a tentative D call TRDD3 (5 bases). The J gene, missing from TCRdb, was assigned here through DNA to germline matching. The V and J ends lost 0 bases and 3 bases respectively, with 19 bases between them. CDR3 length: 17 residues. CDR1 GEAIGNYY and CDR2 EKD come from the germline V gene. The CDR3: CACDTPWVGNTSDKLIF. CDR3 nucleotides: TGTGCCTGTGACACCCCATGGGTGGGGAATACCTCCGATAAACTCATCTTT.

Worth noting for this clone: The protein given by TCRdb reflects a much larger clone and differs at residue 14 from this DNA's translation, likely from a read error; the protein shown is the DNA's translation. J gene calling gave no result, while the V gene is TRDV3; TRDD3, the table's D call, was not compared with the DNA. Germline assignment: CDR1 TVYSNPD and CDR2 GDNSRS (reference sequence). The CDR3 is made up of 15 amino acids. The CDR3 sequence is CAFPARRIVADKLTF. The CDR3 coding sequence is TGTGCCTTCCCGGCCCGGCGGATAGTCGCCGATAAACTCACCTTT.

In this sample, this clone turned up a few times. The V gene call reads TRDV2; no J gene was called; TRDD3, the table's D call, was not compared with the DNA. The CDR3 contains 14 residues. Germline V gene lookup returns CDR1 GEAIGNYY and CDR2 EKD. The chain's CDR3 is CACDTMGDKHKLIF. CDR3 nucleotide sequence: TGCGCCTGTGACACCATGGGGGATAAGCATAAACTCATTTTT.

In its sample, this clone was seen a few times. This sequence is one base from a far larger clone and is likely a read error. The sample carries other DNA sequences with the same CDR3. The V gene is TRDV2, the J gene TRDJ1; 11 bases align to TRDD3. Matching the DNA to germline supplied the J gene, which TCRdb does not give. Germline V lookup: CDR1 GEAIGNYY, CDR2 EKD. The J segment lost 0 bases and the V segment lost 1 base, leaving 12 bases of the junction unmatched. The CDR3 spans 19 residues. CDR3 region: CACDTVSGGYSGYTDKLIF. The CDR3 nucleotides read TGTGCCTGTGACACGGTTTCTGGGGGATACTCCGGGTACACCGATAAACTCATCTTT.

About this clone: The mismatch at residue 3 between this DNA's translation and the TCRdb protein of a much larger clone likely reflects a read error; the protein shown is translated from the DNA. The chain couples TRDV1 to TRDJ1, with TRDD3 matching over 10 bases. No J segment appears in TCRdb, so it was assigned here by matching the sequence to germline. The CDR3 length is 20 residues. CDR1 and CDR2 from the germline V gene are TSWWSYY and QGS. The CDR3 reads CAIGELLPLLRLGDTDKLIF. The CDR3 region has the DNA TGTGCTATTGGGGAACTATTACCCCTCCTACGACTGGGGGATACCGATAAACTCATCTTT.

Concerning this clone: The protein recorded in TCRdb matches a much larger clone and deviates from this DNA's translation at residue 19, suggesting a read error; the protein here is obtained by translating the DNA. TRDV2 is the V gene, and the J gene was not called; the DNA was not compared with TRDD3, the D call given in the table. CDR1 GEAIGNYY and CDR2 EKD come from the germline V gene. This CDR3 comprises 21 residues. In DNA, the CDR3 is TGTGCCTGTGACACTCTTTTACTGGGGGATACTGACCTCGACAACACCGATAAACACATCTTT. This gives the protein CACDTLLLGDTDLDNTDKHIF.

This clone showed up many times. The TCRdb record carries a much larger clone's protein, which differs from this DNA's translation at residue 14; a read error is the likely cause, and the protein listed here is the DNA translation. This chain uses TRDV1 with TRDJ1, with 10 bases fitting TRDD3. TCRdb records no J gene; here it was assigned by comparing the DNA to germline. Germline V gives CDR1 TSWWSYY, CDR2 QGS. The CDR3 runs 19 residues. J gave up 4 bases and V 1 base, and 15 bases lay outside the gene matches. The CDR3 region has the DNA TGTGCTCTTGGGGAACGTTCCCCCAACTGGGGGATCCCCATCGATAAACTCATCTTT. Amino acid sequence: CALGERSPNWGIPIDKLIF.

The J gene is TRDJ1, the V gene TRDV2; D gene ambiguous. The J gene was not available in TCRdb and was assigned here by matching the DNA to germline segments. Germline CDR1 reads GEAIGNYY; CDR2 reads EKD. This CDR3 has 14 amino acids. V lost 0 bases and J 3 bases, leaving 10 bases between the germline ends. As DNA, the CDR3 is TGTGCCTGTGACACCCCATGGGTGGCCGATAAACTCATCTTT. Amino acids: CACDTPWVADKLIF.

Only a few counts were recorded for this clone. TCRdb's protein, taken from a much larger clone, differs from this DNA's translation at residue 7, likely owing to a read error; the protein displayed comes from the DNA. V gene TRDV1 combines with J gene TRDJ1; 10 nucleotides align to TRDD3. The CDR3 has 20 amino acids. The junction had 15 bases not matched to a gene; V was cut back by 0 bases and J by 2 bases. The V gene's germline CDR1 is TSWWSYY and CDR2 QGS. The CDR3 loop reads CALGELSPLLRLGDTDKLIF. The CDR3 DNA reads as TGTGCTCTTGGGGAACTATCACCCCTCCTACGACTGGGGGATACCGATAAACTCATCTTT.

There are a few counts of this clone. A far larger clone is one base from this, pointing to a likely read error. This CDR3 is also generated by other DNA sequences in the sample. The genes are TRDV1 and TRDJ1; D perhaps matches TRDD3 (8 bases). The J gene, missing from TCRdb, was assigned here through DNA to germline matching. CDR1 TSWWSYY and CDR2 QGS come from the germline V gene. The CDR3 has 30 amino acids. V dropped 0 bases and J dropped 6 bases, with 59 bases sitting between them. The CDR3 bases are TGTGCTCTTGGGGAACTGACCCCTAAAGCTTTCCTACTAGATATAGTGGTGCGGTATACTGGGGGCCACGCCATCTATAAACTCATCTTT. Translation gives CALGELTPKAFLLDIVVRYTGGHAIYKLIF.

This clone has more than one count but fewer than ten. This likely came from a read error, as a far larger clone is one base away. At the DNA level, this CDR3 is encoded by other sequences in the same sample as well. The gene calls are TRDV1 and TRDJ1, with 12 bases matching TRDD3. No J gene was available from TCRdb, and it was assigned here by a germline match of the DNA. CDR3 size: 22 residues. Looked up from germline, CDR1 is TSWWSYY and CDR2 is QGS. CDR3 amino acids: CALGEPFSSTGGYYYGPDKLIF. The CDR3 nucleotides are TGTGCTCTCGGGGAACCCTTTTCCTCCACTGGGGGATACTATTATGGGCCCGATAAACTCATCTTT.

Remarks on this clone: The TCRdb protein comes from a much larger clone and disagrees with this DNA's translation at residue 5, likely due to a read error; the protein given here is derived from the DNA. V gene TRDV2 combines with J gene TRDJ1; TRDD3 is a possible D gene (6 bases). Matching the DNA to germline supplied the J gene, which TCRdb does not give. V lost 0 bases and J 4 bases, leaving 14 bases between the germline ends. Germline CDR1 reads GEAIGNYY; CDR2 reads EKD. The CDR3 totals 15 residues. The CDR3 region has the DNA TGTGCCTGTGACACCCTGGGGAGCGGACGCGATAAACTCATCTTT. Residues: CACDTLGSGRDKLIF.

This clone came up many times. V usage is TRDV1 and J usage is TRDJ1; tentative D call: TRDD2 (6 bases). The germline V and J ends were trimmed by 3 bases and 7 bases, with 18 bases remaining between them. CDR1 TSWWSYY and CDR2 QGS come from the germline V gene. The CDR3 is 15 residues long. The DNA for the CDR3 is TGTGCTCTTGGGGATCCTTCCCCTACTTGGATTAAACTCATCTTT. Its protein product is CALGDPSPTWIKLIF.

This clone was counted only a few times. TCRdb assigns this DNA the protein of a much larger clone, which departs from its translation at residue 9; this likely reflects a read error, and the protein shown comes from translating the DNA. This CDR3 reads CALGEPDGVVSGSILGDTLTSTDKLIF. CDR3 coding DNA: TGTGCTCTTGGGGAACCCGATGGGGTAGTCTCCGGGTCCATACTGGGGGATACACTCACATCTACCGATAAACTCATCTTT. The chain combines TRDV1 with TRDJ1; 12 bases are a match to TRDD3. TCRdb records no J gene; here it was assigned by comparing the DNA to germline. The CDR3 loop spans 27 amino acids. Trimming cost V 1 base and J 2 bases; bases outside gene matches: 35. CDR1 is TSWWSYY, CDR2 QGS, per germline.

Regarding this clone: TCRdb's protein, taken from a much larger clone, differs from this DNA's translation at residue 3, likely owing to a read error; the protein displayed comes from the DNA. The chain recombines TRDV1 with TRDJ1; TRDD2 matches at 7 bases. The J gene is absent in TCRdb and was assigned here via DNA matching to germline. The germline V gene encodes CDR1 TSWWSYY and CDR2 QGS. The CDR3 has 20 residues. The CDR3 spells CAFGEPAFVPTPGITDKLIF. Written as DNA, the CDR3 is TGTGCTTTTGGGGAACCAGCTTTCGTTCCTACACCAGGGATCACCGATAAACTCATCTTT.